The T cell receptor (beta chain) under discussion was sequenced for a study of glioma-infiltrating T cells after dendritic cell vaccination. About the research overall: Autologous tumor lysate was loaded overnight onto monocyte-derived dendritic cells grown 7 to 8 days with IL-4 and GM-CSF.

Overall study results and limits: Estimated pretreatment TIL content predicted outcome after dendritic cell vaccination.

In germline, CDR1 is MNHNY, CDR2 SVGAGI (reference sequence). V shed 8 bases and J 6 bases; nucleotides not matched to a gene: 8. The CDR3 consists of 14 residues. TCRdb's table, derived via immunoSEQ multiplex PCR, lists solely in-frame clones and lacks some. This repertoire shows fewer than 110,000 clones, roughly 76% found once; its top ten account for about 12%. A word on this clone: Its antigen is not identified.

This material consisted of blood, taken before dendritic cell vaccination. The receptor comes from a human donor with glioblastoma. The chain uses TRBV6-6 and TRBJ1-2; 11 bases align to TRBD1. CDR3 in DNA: TGTGCCAGCGGGCCGGGACAGGGGGTAAATGGCTACACCTTC. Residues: CASGPGQGVNGYTF.